A single sample gave rise to the 14 T cell receptor beta chains below, sequenced in a study of T cell responses to AZD1222 COVID-19 vaccine. Sequencing used immunoSEQ multiplex PCR; TCRdb keeps in-frame clones, though not all of them. The table lists fewer than 150,000 clones, over 85% of them singletons. Sequenced here: peripheral blood, sampled on day 0 of AZD1222 vaccination. The receptors derive from an adult in good health.

The chain recombines TRBV19 with TRBJ2-3; 9 bases match TRBD2. After removal of 7 bases from V and 3 bases from J, the junction contained 11 bases not matched to a gene. CDR3 length: 16 amino acids. Germline CDR1 is LNHDA and CDR2 is SQIVND (reference sequence). The CDR3 coding sequence is TGTGCCAGTACCCCTCGGGCTAGCGGGACTACAGATACGCAGTATTTT. This codes for CASTPRASGTTDTQYF. The variable domain in full, with the rest retrieved from reference TRBV19 and TRBJ2-3, is DGGITQSPKYLFRKEGQNVTLSCEQNLNHDAMYWYRQDPGQGLRLIYYSQIVNDFQKGDIAEGYSVSREKKESFPLTVTSAQKNPTAFYLCASTPRASGTTDTQYFGPGTRLTVL.

The V and J genes are TRBV28 and TRBJ1-1; D is unresolved. Germline CDR1 reads MDHEN; CDR2 reads SYDVKM. Trimming removed 6 bases at V and 1 base at J, with 9 bases between. The CDR3 has 13 amino acids. Here the CDR3 DNA reads TGTGCCAGCAGCCAACTGGAGAACACTGAAGCTTTCTTT. It is translated as CASSQLENTEAFF. The full variable domain, in which reference TRBV28 and TRBJ1-1 provide the parts outside the CDR3, is DVKVTQSSRYLVKRTGEKVFLECVQDMDHENMFWYRQDPGLGLRLIYFSYDVKMKEKGDIPEGYSVSREKKERFSLILESASTNQTSMYLCASSQLENTEAFFGQGTRLTVV.

V and J are TRBV5-1 and TRBJ1-4; TRBD1 agrees at 11 bases. CDR3 length equals 15 residues. Germline V gene data show CDR1 as SGHRS and CDR2 as YFSETQ. The trim removed 4 bases at V and 12 bases at J, leaving 11 bases unmatched. CDR3 loop: CASSPDGTGGLQLFF. CDR3 in DNA: TGCGCCAGCAGCCCGGATGGGACAGGGGGGTTGCAACTGTTTTTT.

The chain links TRBV19 to TRBJ2-1, with 12 nucleotides matching TRBD2. The CDR3 covers 14 residues. In germline, CDR1 is LNHDA, CDR2 SQIVND (reference sequence). Trimming took 3 bases from V and 8 from J; bases not matched to a gene: 2. Written as DNA, the CDR3 is TGTGCCAGTAGTATCACTAGCGGGAGGCATGAGCAGTTCTTC. It yields the protein CASSITSGRHEQFF.

In this sample, this clone turned up once. This sequence joins TRBV12-3 or TRBV12-4 and TRBJ2-1; D is uncertain. The CDR3 is made up of 13 amino acids. Deletions cut 5 bases from V and 7 bases from J, with 12 bases between. In DNA form, the CDR3 reads TGTGCCAGCAGTCTCGACGCGAGGAATGAGCAGTTCTTC. This translates into CASSLDARNEQFF.

This clone was seen a few times. An end of the junction differs from the germline gene, which may be a read error. This rearrangement joins TRBV18 to TRBJ1-1; D is unclear. Germline lookup yields CDR1 KGHSH and CDR2 LQKENI. This CDR3 has 13 residues. This chain's CDR3 is CASAPGMNTEAFF. Written as DNA, the CDR3 is TGTGCCAGCGCACCCGGAATGAACACTGAAGCTTTCTTT.

The gene calls are TRBV20-1 and TRBJ2-1; no firm D call. The CDR3 contains 10 residues. Germline values: CDR1 DFQATT, CDR2 SNEGSKA (reference sequence). Trimming took off 3 bases at V and 8 bases at J, with 5 bases between the two ends. CDR3 sequence: CSASPHEQFF. Here the CDR3 DNA reads TGCAGTGCTAGTCCCCATGAGCAGTTCTTC.

The CDR3: CASTVGLGNEQFF. CDR3 DNA: TGTGCCAGCACGGTGGGTCTGGGCAATGAGCAGTTCTTC. V usage is TRBV3-1 (or the pseudogene TRBV3-2) and J usage is TRBJ2-1; D ambiguous. This CDR3 is 13 amino acids long. Per the germline V gene, CDR1 is LGHDT and CDR2 is YNNKEL (reference sequence). Trimming took 7 bases from V and 6 from J, leaving 13 bases between them.

The chain recombines TRBV3-1 (or the pseudogene TRBV3-2) with TRBJ2-7; 10 bases line up with TRBD1. J lost 5 bases, V lost 2 bases, and 6 bases had no gene match. The CDR3 spans 15 residues. Germline CDR1 reads LGHDT; CDR2 reads YNNKEL (reference sequence). The CDR3 here is CASSQPTGTGDEQYF. CDR3 nucleotides: TGTGCCAGCAGCCAACCCACCGGGACAGGGGACGAGCAGTACTTC.

The CDR3 loop reads CASSERQPQETQYF. CDR3 DNA: TGTGCCAGCAGTGAAAGGCAGCCTCAAGAGACCCAGTACTTC. The chain combines TRBV2 with TRBJ2-5, with D unclear. The V end was cut by 2 bases, the J end by 2 bases, with 9 bases between. The CDR3 sequence is 14 residues long. The germline V gene has CDR1 SNHLY and CDR2 FYNNEI.

This clone appeared a single time. J is TRBJ2-3 and V is TRBV7-9, with TRBD1 matching over 7 bases. The J segment lost 4 bases and the V segment lost 5 bases, leaving 6 bases of the junction unmatched. Germline V gene data show CDR1 as SEHNR and CDR2 as FQNEAQ (reference sequence). The CDR3 has 14 residues. The CDR3 bases are TGTGCCAGCAGCCTACGACAGGGCGCAGATACGCAGTATTTT. Translating it yields CASSLRQGADTQYF.

V is TRBV27 and J is TRBJ1-4; D gene ambiguous. Germline-derived CDR1 and CDR2 are MNHEY and SMNVEV (reference sequence). Trimming pared 2 bases from V and 5 bases from J, leaving 9 bases between. The CDR3 loop spans 14 amino acids. As DNA, the CDR3 is TGTGCCAGCAGTTTAGGGCAGTTGAATGAAAAACTGTTTTTT. Residues: CASSLGQLNEKLFF.

V usage is TRBV12-3 or TRBV12-4 and J usage is TRBJ2-4, with D unresolved. This CDR3 has 13 residues. The V gene lost 0 bases and the J gene lost 6 bases, with 6 bases spanning the gap. Here the CDR3 reads CASSLAVANIQYF. As DNA, the CDR3 is TGTGCCAGCAGTTTAGCAGTTGCAAACATTCAGTACTTC.

The chain uses TRBV5-1 and TRBJ1-2, with a possible D match to TRBD1 (5 bases). Trimming removed 2 bases at V and 6 bases at J, with 11 bases between. The CDR3 is 13 residues long. The germline V gene has CDR1 SGHRS and CDR2 YFSETQ. The CDR3 sequence: CASSFVPGDGYTF. For the CDR3, the DNA is TGCGCCAGCAGCTTCGTTCCGGGGGATGGCTACACCTTC.